This T cell receptor (beta chain) was documented in a study of Tregs in tolerant kidney transplant recipients. The study's findings and limits: The most relevant donor-specific Treg TCRbeta repertoire apparently came from expansion with activated donor B cells. Validation in larger populations is needed because few patients were studied.

Some clones are missing from TCRdb's copy, which holds only in-frame ones; the method was immunoSEQ multiplex PCR. The sample lists 68,000 or so clones; 84% were seen once. This CDR3 is 13 amino acids long. Trimming pared 1 base from V and 4 bases from J, leaving 7 bases between. Germline CDR1 LNHDA, CDR2 SQIVND (reference sequence). As concerns this clone: Antigen specificity is unknown.

Unstimulated regulatory T cells (CD4+CD25+CD127-), CD4+CD25- non-regulatory cells, CD4 and CD8 cells were FACS-sorted from thawed PBMCs. The J gene is TRBJ2-5, the V gene TRBV19; D gene unclear. Specimen: CD4+ T cells from blood. This sequence was found in a human donor in good health. The CDR3 nucleotides read TGTGCCAGTAGTATAGTGGGTTTAGAGACCCAGTACTTC. Residues: CASSIVGLETQYF.